This is a list of T cell receptor beta chains from one sample in a study of blood T cell repertoires in COVID-19. Generated by immunoSEQ multiplex PCR, the TCRdb table keeps only in-frame clones and is missing some. The sample has about 130,000 clones, 70% to 90% seen once; the top ten hold roughly 1.1%. What was sequenced was peripheral blood. The receptors derive from a woman over 75 with acute or convalescent COVID-19. Each CDR3 is given with its conserved first and last residue. D genes are given only for firm matches. Not all rows give a size; the values are once, few, many and, for expanded clones, a class.

>TRBV9|TRBD2|TRBJ2-7|.
TGTGCCAGCAGCGTAGGGTTCGAGACGGGAGGGCCCTACGAGCAGTACTTC
CASSVGFETGGPYEQYF
>TRBV7-8|.|TRBJ1-4|.
TGTGCCAGCAGCTTAGCCCCGGGCCCAAGGGGTGAAAAACTGTTTTTT
CASSLAPGPRGEKLFF
>TRBV7-9|TRBD1|TRBJ2-3|once
TGTGCCAGCAGCTCAGACAGGGCCTCCACAGATACGCAGTATTTT
CASSSDRASTDTQYF
>TRBV2|.|TRBJ2-3|.
TGTGCCAGCAGTACTAGCAAGGACTTGACGGTTACCTTCACAGATACGCAGTATTTT
CASSTSKDLTVTFTDTQYF
>TRBV28|.|TRBJ1-2|.
TGTGCCAGCAGTTTAACAGCTAACTATGGCTACACCTTC
CASSLTANYGYTF
>TRBV9|.|TRBJ2-3|once
TGTGCCAGCAGCGCAAGCGGGCCCTACTCCCCAGATACGCAGTATTTT
CASSASGPYSPDTQYF
>TRBV28|.|TRBJ2-1|.
TGTGCCAGCACCCTAGGGGGGGGAGACTACAATGAGCAGTTCTTC
CASTLGGGDYNEQFF
>TRBV4-1|.|TRBJ2-5|.
TGCGCCAGCAGCCCCCGGAGGGCCGGGGAGACCCAGTACTTC
CASSPRRAGETQYF
>TRBV3-1/TRBV3-2|.|TRBJ2-3|.
TGTGCCAGCAGGGGCGGGGGCACAGATACGCAGTATTTT
CASRGGGTDTQYF
>TRBV27|TRBD1|TRBJ2-7|.
TGTGCCAGCAGCATCGCTAAACCGACAGGGGTCTACGAGCAGTACTTC
CASSIAKPTGVYEQYF
>TRBV27|.|TRBJ1-1|.
TGTGCCAGCAGATCCTTTCCCTGGGGGCGCCGGGGTGGTGAAGCTTTCTTT
CASRSFPWGRRGGEAFF
>TRBV5-1|TRBD1|TRBJ2-7|.
TGCGCCAGCAGCTTGGAGCAGGGGGCGGGTGAGCAGTACTTC
CASSLEQGAGEQYF
>TRBV20-1|.|TRBJ2-1|.
TGCAGTGCTAGTAGGAGCGGTATCTACAATGAGCAGTTCTTC
CSASRSGIYNEQFF
>TRBV5-4|TRBD1|TRBJ1-1|.
TGTGCCAGCAGCTGGACAGGGGGCAAGGACACTGAAGCTTTCTTT
CASSWTGGKDTEAFF
>TRBV5-1|.|TRBJ2-7|.
TGCGCCAGCAGCCTAAGTGACGAGCAGTACTTC
CASSLSDEQYF
>TRBV7-9|TRBD2|TRBJ2-5|.
TGTGCCAGCAGCAATAGGATGGGGACTAGAGAGACCCAGTACTTC
CASSNRMGTRETQYF
>TRBV5-4|TRBD1|TRBJ2-6|.
TGTGCCAGCACCTTGGGGGACAGTCGCTCTGGGGCCAACGTCCTGACTTTC
CASTLGDSRSGANVLTF
>TRBV2|.|TRBJ1-2|once
TGTGCCAGCAGGCGGGGGAACTATGGCTACACCTTC
CASRRGNYGYTF
>TRBV9|.|TRBJ1-6|.
TGTGCCAGCAGCGTAGCTCTTGGGGGGGCTGGTAATTCACCCCTCCACTTT
CASSVALGGAGNSPLHF
>TRBV9|.|TRBJ2-3|.
TGTGCCAGCAGCGTAGCGATCAGCGCAGATACGCAGTATTTT
CASSVAISADTQYF
>TRBV5-1|.|TRBJ2-1|.
TGCGCCAGCAATGCGGAAGATGGCTCCTACAATGAGCAGTTCTTC
CASNAEDGSYNEQFF
>TRBV5-1|TRBD1|TRBJ1-2|.
TGCGCCAGCAGCTTGAGCGGTTGGGACAGGGCCCCCCTCTATGGCTACACCTTC
CASSLSGWDRAPLYGYTF
>TRBV4-1|TRBD2|TRBJ2-1|.
TGCGCCAGCAGCCACCATCTACGGACTAGCGCGAACAATGAGCAGTTCTTC
CASSHHLRTSANNEQFF
>TRBV3-1/TRBV3-2|.|TRBJ1-2|.
TGTGCCAGCAGTCTAAACTATGGCTACACCTTC
CASSLNYGYTF
>TRBV4-1|.|TRBJ1-2|.
TGCGCCAGCTCAACAACGCGGACAGCTAACTATGGCTACACCTTC
CASSTTRTANYGYTF
>TRBV4-1|.|TRBJ2-7|.
TGCGCCAGCAGCCTTATCCCGAGAGGGGGTTCCTACGAGCAGTACTTC
CASSLIPRGGSYEQYF
>TRBV6-5|.|TRBJ1-5|.
TGTGCCAGCGGCGAATCAGGGTATCAGCCCCAGCATTTT
CASGESGYQPQHF
>TRBV7-3|.|TRBJ1-2|.
TGTGCCAGCAGCTCTTCCGCGGGGAGCTATGGCTACACCTTC
CASSSSAGSYGYTF
>TRBV5-1|.|TRBJ2-7|.
TGCGCCAGCAGCCTTGGACTCGACGAGCAGTACTTC
CASSLGLDEQYF
>TRBV5-1|TRBD2|TRBJ2-7|.
TGCGCCAGCAGCCAGGGCCCCGCTAGCGGCTCCTACGAGCAGTACTTC
CASSQGPASGSYEQYF
>TRBV27|.|TRBJ2-5|.
TGTGCCAGCGGTCCCCGGGGGAGAGTGGGGGAGACCCAGTACTTC
CASGPRGRVGETQYF
>TRBV28|.|TRBJ1-2|.
TGTGCCAGCAGTTTCGGCTTCCAACAGGGATGGTATGGCTACACCTTC
CASSFGFQQGWYGYTF
>TRBV5-4|.|TRBJ1-1|.
TGTGCCAGCAGCCTCAAAGCGACAGGGAACACTGAAGCTTTCTTT
CASSLKATGNTEAFF
>TRBV18|.|TRBJ2-1|.
TGTGCCAGCTCACCCCCGGTAGGGGCCACGATATCCTACAATGAGCAGTTCTTC
CASSPPVGATISYNEQFF
>TRBV20-1|.|TRBJ1-2|once
TGCAGTGCTAGTTGGGGCAGGGGAAGGTATGGCTACACCTTC
CSASWGRGRYGYTF
>TRBV7-9|.|TRBJ2-5|.
TGTGCCAGCAGCTTGGCCCTTTCCGTCTCAGAGACCCAGTACTTC
CASSLALSVSETQYF
>TRBV5-1|.|TRBJ1-6|.
TGCGCCAGCAGCCCGGACGGACAGCTGAATTCACCCCTCCACTTT
CASSPDGQLNSPLHF
>TRBV4-1|.|TRBJ2-3|.
TGCGCCAGCAGCCAAGGTCGCTTTTCCGTAGCGCGGGACCTCACAGATACGCAGTATTTT
CASSQGRFSVARDLTDTQYF
>TRBV5-1|.|TRBJ1-4|.
TGCGCCAGCAGCTTGGGTACGGCTAATGAAAAACTGTTTTTT
CASSLGTANEKLFF
>TRBV7-9|.|TRBJ2-3|once
TGTGCCAGCAGCTTAGGTCAGGGTGGAGATACGCAGTATTTT
CASSLGQGGDTQYF
>TRBV3-1/TRBV3-2|.|TRBJ1-1|few
TGTGCCAGCAGCCCCCGACATATGAACACTGAAGCTTTCTTT
CASSPRHMNTEAFF
>TRBV6-5|TRBD1|TRBJ1-6|.
TGTGCCAGCACTAGAGGACACAGGGGGCCTTCACCCCTCCACTTT
CASTRGHRGPSPLHF
>TRBV5-1|.|TRBJ1-6|.
TGCGCCAGCAGCTTGGTTTGGGAGAGCGGTTCACCCCTCCACTTT
CASSLVWESGSPLHF
>TRBV5-4|TRBD2|TRBJ2-7|once
TGTGCCAGCAGCTTACCGGGACTAGCGGGAGTTGAGCAGTACTTC
CASSLPGLAGVEQYF
>TRBV3-1/TRBV3-2|.|TRBJ1-2|.
TGTGCCAGCAGCCAAGAGGTCAGTTCCTATGGCTACACCTTC
CASSQEVSSYGYTF
>TRBV27|TRBD1|TRBJ2-7|.
TGTGCCAGCAGTGGGCTGGGACAGTTTGGCGAGCAGTACTTC
CASSGLGQFGEQYF
>TRBV4-1|TRBD1|TRBJ2-7|.
TGCGCCAGCAGCCGTGGACAGGGGTCCTACGAGCAGTACTTC
CASSRGQGSYEQYF
>TRBV5-1|TRBD1|TRBJ1-1|.
TGCGCCAGCAGCCAAGGGACAGGGCGGATGAACACTGAAGCTTTCTTT
CASSQGTGRMNTEAFF
>TRBV7-9|TRBD1|TRBJ1-2|.
TGTGCCAGCAGCCCCCGGGACAGGGCAAGCTATGGCTACACCTTC
CASSPRDRASYGYTF
>TRBV5-1|TRBD2|TRBJ2-3|.
TGCGCCAGCAGATTTCGACTAGCGGGAGGTGTCACAGATACGCAGTATTTT
CASRFRLAGGVTDTQYF
>TRBV5-1|TRBD1|TRBJ1-6|.
TGCGCCAGCAGCTCCTTACCACGGGACAGGGAGAATTCACCCCTCCACTTT
CASSSLPRDRENSPLHF
>TRBV6-5|.|TRBJ2-2|.
TGTGCCAGCAGGGCCAGGGGTACCGGGGAGCTGTTTTTT
CASRARGTGELFF
>TRBV29-1|.|TRBJ1-2|.
TGCAGCGTCCAGGGGTCTAACTATGGCTACACCTTC
CSVQGSNYGYTF
>TRBV4-2|TRBD1|TRBJ2-2|.
TGTGCCAGCAGCCTAGGGACAGAATCCGGGGAGCTGTTTTTT
CASSLGTESGELFF
>TRBV19|.|TRBJ2-5|.
TGTGCCAGTAGTATAGAAGGCAGGGGAGAGACCCAGTACTTC
CASSIEGRGETQYF
>TRBV12-3/TRBV12-4|.|TRBJ1-1|.
TGTGCCAGCAGTACTCTAATGAACACTGAAGCTTTCTTT
CASSTLMNTEAFF
>TRBV14|.|TRBJ2-1|.
TGTGCCAGCAGCCAATTTTATCGGAGGGCCCAGTACAATGAGCAGTTCTTC
CASSQFYRRAQYNEQFF
>TRBV11-3|TRBD1|TRBJ1-1|.
TGTGCCTTATCAGCTTTCCAGGGGGCAGAGATGAACACTGAAGCTTTCTTT
CALSAFQGAEMNTEAFF
>TRBV5-5|TRBD2|TRBJ2-7|.
TGTGCCAGCAGCCTCGCACTAGCGGGGGGAAGCTCCTACGAGCAGTACTTC
CASSLALAGGSSYEQYF